This entry concerns a single T cell receptor beta chain. This specimen belongs to a study of blood T cell repertoires in COVID-19. Turning to the study itself: From the United States, Italy and Spain came samples of acute and convalescent COVID-19. PBMCs, B-cell-depleted T cells, or T cells were the source of the cDNA or gDNA that made up the material.

CDR3 length: 14 residues. Germline loops: CDR1 SGHTA, CDR2 FQGNSA. J lost 4 bases, V lost 5 bases, and 3 bases had no gene match. Authors' processing steps: How many nucleated cells were present was estimated from reference gene primer amplification. Profiling relied on immunoSEQ multiplex PCR, and the TCRdb table lists in-frame clones only, not all of them. V and J calls and clone size are as listed in that table; D and trimming were resolved from the DNA. The sample includes approximately 110,000 clones, around 83% of them seen just once. The TCR comes from a human donor in a cohort sampled during active COVID-19. The sequencing sample was made of peripheral blood. This rearrangement joins TRBV7-2 to TRBJ1-3; 9 positions match TRBD1. CDR3 in amino acids: CASSLTGGGNTIYF. The CDR3 nucleotides read TGTGCCAGCAGCCTGACAGGGGGAGGAAACACCATATATTTT.